This TCR beta chain was identified during a study of cytomegalovirus exposure and HLA in healthy donors. Study-level background: A prior study identified 110 million or so unique TCR beta sequences from about 180 million T cells. Whole-study results and caveats: It was reportedly the case that the classifier diagnosed cytomegalovirus status with high specificity and sensitivity. The majority of CMV-associated TCR beta chains were reported as apparently HLA-restricted in a later analysis.

As to this clone: Its antigen is unknown.

The PCR ran on 60 Vbeta and 13 Jbeta primers. Here immunoSEQ multiplex PCR was the method, and the copy in TCRdb shows in-frame clones only, minus some. The sample carries about 200,000 clones, about nine tenths recorded once. CDR3 length: 13 amino acids. Deletions cut 3 bases from V and 5 bases from J, with 10 bases between. Germline V gene data show CDR1 as SGHDT and CDR2 as YYEEEE. The gene calls are TRBV5-6 and TRBJ2-3; D is possibly TRBD2 (6 bases). This TCR derives from a boy aged 2 to 10 in good health and CMV-seronegative. Sequencing was performed on PBMCs. CDR3: CASSWGVRDTQYF. In DNA, the CDR3 is TGTGCCAGCAGCTGGGGGGTGAGAGATACGCAGTATTTT.